This TCR beta chain was identified in a study of blood T cell repertoires in COVID-19. Trimming took 0 bases from V and 2 from J; bases not matched to a gene: 6. Germline lookup yields CDR1 SQVTM and CDR2 ANQGSEA. The CDR3 contains 15 residues. Sequencing was performed with immunoSEQ multiplex PCR; in TCRdb, only in-frame clones are kept and a portion is missing. The sample consists of fewer than 500,000 clones, approximately 90% of them appearing once. The sequenced material came from peripheral blood. The sequence derives from a man aged 18 to 30 with COVID-19, enrolled during active disease. The chain uses TRBV29-1 and TRBJ1-2, with 7 bases that match TRBD1. CDR3 nucleotide sequence: TGCAGCGTTGAAGATATAGGCAGGGGGAACTATGGCTACACCTTC. This gives the protein CSVEDIGRGNYGYTF.